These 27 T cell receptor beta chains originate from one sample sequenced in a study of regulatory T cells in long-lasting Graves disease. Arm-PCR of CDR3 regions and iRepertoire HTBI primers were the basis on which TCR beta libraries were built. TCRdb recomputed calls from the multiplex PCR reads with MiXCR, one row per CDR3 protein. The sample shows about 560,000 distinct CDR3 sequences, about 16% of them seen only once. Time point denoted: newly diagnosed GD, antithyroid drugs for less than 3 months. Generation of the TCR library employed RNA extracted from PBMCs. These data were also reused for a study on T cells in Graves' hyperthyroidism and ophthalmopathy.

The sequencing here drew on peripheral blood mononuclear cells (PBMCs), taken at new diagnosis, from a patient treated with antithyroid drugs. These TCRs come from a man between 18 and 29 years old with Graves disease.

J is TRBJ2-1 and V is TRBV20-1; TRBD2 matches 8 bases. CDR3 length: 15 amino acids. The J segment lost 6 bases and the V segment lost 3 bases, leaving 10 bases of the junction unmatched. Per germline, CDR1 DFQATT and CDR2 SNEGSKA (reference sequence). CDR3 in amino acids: CSASLFGGRPNEQFF. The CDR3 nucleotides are TGCAGTGCTAGCTTATTTGGCGGGAGGCCCAATGAGCAGTTCTTC.

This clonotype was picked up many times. In DNA, the CDR3 is TGTGCCAGCAGCCGCCCAAAAGGGACTAGCGGGGGCTACGAGCAGTACTTC. Amino acid sequence: CASSRPKGTSGGYEQYF. The rearrangement joins TRBV3-1 to TRBJ2-7; 14 nucleotides match TRBD2. Losses at the gene ends were 4 bases for V and 3 bases for J; bases not matched to a gene: 8. The length of the CDR3 is 17 residues. CDR1 is LGHDT, CDR2 YNNKEL, per germline (reference sequence).

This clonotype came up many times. The CDR3 DNA sequence: TGTGCCAGCAGCTTCACTAGCACCAGCTCCTACAATGAGCAGTTCTTC. This sequence encodes CASSFTSTSSYNEQFF. The chain is built from TRBV11-2 and TRBJ2-1; weak D call: TRBD2 (6 bases). V was trimmed by 3 bases and J by 0 bases, leaving 12 bases between them. Germline loops: CDR1 SGHAT, CDR2 FQNNGV. This CDR3 spans 16 amino acids.

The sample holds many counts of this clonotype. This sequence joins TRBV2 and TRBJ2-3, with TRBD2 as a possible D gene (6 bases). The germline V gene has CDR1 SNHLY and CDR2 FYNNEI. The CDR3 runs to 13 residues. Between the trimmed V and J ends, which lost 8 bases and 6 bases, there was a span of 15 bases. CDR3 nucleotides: TGTGCCAGCCTTTCCGGGGGAGCCGATACGCAGTATTTT. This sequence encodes CASLSGGADTQYF.

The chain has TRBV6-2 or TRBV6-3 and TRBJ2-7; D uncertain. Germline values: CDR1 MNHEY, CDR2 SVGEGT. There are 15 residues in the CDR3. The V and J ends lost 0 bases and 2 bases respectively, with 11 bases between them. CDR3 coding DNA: TGTGCCAGCAGTTACTCGATGGCTCCTGCCTACGAGCAGTACTTC. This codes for CASSYSMAPAYEQYF.

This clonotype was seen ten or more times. The CDR3 DNA sequence: TGTGCCAGCAGCTCAGCCCCGACTAGAGGGGTCAATGAGCAGTTCTTC. This translates into CASSSAPTRGVNEQFF. The chain has TRBV27 and TRBJ2-1, with a possible D match to TRBD2 (6 bases). The CDR3 has 16 amino acids. The germline gives CDR1 MNHEY, CDR2 SMNVEV (reference sequence). V lost 6 bases, J lost 6 bases, and 21 bases lay in between.

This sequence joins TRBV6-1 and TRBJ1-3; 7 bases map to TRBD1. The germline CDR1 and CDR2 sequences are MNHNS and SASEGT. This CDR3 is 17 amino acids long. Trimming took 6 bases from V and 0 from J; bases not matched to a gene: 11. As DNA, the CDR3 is TGTGCCAGCAGCCCCGGGACAGTCACCACCTCTGGAAACACCATATATTTT. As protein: CASSPGTVTTSGNTIYF.

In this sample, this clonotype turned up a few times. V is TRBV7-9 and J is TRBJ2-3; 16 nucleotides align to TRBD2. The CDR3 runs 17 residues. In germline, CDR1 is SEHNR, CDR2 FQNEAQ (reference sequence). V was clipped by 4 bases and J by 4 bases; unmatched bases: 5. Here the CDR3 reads CASSWGLAGGPSDTQYF. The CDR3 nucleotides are TGTGCCAGCAGCTGGGGACTAGCGGGAGGGCCATCAGATACGCAGTATTTT.

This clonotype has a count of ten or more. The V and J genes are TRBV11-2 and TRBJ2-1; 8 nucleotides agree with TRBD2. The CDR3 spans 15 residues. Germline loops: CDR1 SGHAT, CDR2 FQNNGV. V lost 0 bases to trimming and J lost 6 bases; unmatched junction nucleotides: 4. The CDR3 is CASSLETLAVNEQFF. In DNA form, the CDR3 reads TGTGCCAGCAGCTTAGAGACACTAGCGGTCAATGAGCAGTTCTTC.

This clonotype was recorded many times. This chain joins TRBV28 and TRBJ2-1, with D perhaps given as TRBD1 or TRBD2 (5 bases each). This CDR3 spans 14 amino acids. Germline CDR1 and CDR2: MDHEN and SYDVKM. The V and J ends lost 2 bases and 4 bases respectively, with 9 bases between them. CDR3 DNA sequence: TGTGCCAGCAGTTTAAGTTGGGGGTACAATGAGCAGTTCTTC. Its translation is CASSLSWGYNEQFF.

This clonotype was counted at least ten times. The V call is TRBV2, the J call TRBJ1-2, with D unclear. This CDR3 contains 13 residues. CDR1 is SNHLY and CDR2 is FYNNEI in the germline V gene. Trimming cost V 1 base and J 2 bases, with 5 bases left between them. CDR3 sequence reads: CASSEEGNYGYTF. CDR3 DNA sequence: TGTGCCAGCAGTGAAGAAGGCAACTATGGCTACACCTTC.

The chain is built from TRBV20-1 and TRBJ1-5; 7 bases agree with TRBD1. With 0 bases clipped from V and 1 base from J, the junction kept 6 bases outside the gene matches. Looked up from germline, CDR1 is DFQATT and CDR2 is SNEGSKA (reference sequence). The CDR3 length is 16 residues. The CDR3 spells CSARDPVTGSNQPQHF. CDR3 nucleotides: TGCAGTGCTAGAGACCCCGTGACAGGGAGCAATCAGCCCCAGCATTTT.

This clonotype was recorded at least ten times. The CDR3 region is CASSYGSGRGGNEQFF. The CDR3 DNA sequence: TGTGCCAGCAGTTATGGGAGCGGGAGAGGGGGGAATGAGCAGTTCTTC. The chain carries TRBV6-2 or TRBV6-3 and TRBJ2-1; 8 nucleotides match TRBD2. V dropped 3 bases and J dropped 7; count of bases not matched to a gene: 11. Per the germline V gene, CDR1 is MNHEY and CDR2 is SVGEGT. This CDR3 comprises 16 residues.

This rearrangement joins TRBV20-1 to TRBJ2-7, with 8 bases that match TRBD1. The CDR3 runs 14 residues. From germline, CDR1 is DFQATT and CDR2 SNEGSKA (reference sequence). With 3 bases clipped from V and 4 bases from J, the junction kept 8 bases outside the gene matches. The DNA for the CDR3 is TGCAGTGCTAGTGTTCTAACAGGGGGTTACGAGCAGTACTTC. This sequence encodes CSASVLTGGYEQYF.

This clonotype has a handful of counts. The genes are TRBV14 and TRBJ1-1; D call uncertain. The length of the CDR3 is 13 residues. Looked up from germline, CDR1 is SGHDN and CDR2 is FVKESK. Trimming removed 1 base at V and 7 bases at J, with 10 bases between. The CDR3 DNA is TGTGCCAGCAGCCAAGGTGGAACGATTGAAGCTTTCTTT. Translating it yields CASSQGGTIEAFF.

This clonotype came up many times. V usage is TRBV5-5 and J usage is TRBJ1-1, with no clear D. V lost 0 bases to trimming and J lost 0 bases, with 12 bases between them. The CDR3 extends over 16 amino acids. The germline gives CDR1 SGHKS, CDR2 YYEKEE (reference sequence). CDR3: CASSLAVAAVNTEAFF. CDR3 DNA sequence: TGTGCCAGCAGCTTGGCCGTCGCGGCCGTGAACACTGAAGCTTTCTTT.

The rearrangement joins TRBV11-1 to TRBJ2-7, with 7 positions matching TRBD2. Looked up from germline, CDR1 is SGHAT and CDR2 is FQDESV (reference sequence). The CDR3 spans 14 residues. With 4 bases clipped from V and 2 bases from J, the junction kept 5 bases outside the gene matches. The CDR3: CASSSRDYAYEQYF. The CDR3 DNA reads TGTGCCAGCAGCTCCCGGGACTACGCCTACGAGCAGTACTTC.

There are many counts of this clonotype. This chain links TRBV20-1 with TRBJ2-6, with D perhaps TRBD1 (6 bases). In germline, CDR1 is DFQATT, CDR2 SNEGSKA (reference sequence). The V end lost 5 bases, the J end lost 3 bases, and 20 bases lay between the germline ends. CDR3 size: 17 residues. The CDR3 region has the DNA TGCAGTGCTCCTACCCAGGGGACCTACCGTGGGGCCAACGTCCTGACTTTC. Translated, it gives CSAPTQGTYRGANVLTF.

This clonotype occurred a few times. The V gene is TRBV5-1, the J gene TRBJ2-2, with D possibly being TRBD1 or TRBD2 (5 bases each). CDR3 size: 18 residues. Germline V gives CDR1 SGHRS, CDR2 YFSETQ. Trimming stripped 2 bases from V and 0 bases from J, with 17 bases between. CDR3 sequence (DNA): TGCGCCAGCAGCTTATCCACCGGGACGGCGTCGAACACCGGGGAGCTGTTTTTT. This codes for CASSLSTGTASNTGELFF.

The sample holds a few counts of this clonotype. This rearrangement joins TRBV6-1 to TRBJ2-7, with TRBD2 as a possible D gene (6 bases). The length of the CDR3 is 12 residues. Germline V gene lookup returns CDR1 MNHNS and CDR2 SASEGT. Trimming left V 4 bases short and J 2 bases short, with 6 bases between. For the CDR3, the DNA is TGTGCCAGCAGTGGGACTACCTACGAGCAGTACTTC. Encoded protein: CASSGTTYEQYF.

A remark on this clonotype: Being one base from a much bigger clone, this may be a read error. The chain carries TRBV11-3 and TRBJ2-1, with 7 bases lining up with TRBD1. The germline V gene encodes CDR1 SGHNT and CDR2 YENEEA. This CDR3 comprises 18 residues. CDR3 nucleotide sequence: TGTGCCAGCAACTTAGGACCTAAGGGCAGGGGGTGGTACAATGAGCAGTTCTTC. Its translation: CASNLGPKGRGWYNEQFF.

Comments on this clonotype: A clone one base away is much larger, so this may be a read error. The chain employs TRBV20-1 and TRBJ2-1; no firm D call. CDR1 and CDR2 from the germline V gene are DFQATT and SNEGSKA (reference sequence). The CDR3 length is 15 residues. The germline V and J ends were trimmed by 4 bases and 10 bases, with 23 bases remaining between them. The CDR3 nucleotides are TGCAGTGCTACTCCTAGAGGTTTTTCTCTCCACGAGCAGTTCTTC. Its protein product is CSATPRGFSLHEQFF.

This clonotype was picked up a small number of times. For the CDR3, the DNA is TGTGCCAGCACCGGGACAGGCCCACCCGAGCAGTACTTC. Protein sequence: CASTGTGPPEQYF. The chain couples TRBV6-2 or TRBV6-3 to TRBJ2-7, with 8 bases lining up with TRBD1. The CDR3 consists of 13 residues. Germline V gives CDR1 MNHEY, CDR2 SVGEGT. The J segment lost 6 bases and the V segment lost 7 bases, leaving 8 bases of the junction unmatched.

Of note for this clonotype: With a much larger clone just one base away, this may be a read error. Written as DNA, the CDR3 is TGTGCCAGCAGTCCCCCGGGACAGGGGAAACTGTTTTTT. This translates into CASSPPGQGKLFF. This chain uses TRBV25-1 with TRBJ1-4; TRBD1 aligns across 10 bases. J lost 11 bases, V lost 5 bases, and 5 bases had no gene match. Germline V gene lookup returns CDR1 MGHDK and CDR2 SYGVNS. The CDR3 extends over 13 amino acids.

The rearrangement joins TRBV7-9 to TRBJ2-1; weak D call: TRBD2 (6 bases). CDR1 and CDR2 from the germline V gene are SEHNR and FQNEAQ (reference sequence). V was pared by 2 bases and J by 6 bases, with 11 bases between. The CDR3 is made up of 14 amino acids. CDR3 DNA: TGTGCCAGCAGCTTACTGACCGGGGGCAATGAGCAGTTCTTC. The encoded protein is CASSLLTGGNEQFF.

CDR3 region: CASSLFGAGDGYTF. The CDR3 nucleotides are TGCGCCAGCAGCTTGTTCGGGGCTGGGGATGGCTACACCTTC. V gene TRBV5-1 combines with J gene TRBJ1-2; a weak D match, TRBD1 (5 bases). The CDR3 consists of 14 residues. Germline CDR1 reads SGHRS; CDR2 reads YFSETQ. The ends were cut back, 1 base at V and 6 bases at J, with 13 bases in the middle.

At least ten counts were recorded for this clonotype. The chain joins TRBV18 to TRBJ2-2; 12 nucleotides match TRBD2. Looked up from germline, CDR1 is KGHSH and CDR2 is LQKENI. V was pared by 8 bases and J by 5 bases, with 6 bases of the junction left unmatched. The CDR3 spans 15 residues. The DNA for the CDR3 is TGTGCCAGCCAACTAGCGGGAGGCCGGACCGGGGAGCTGTTTTTT. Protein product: CASQLAGGRTGELFF.